This TCR beta chain was sequenced during a study of cytomegalovirus exposure and HLA in healthy donors (dated by TCRdb to about 2017). As for the study more broadly: An earlier analysis of fewer than 750 of the donors reported 276 Gb of sequence data and about 120 million unique TCR beta sequences obtained from approximately 180 million T cells. An earlier analysis of around 580 of the donors used high-throughput TCR beta sequencing to judge whether each TCR beta V gene segment behaved as functional or pseudogenic. In addition to the first cohort of approximately 670 subjects, a separate validation cohort of over 90 different subjects was used. The study profiled the T cell repertoires of around 700 subjects by immunosequencing and related them to cytomegalovirus serostatus. Among a few hundred genotyped donors of the cohort, an average of approximately 240,000 unique TCR beta nucleotide sequences were sequenced per donor, about a sixth of them non-productive. A later analysis re-examined previously published TCR beta repertoires from hundreds of donors and added high-resolution HLA genotyping to investigate patterns of TCR occurrence. Of the 300 to 400 genotyped donors, approximately 83% fell in the genetic ancestry cluster associated with self-reported Caucasian donors. Alongside the repertoire data, information on donor age, sex, ethnicity and CMV serostatus was compiled. The later analysis used no new phenotypic data to find candidate immune exposures, relying instead on TCR beta sequences and their occurrence across donors. The study aimed to test whether signatures of past pathogen exposure could be identified by cataloging public T cell receptors. Four or five DR-DQ haplotypes were handled as single units for association and clustering, since linkage in the cohort was strong. HLA typing covered class I and class II loci at four-digit resolution. To predict cytomegalovirus infection status, the study brought together high-throughput TCR immunosequencing, statistical association of individual TCRs with disease status, and machine learning. Every discovery cohort repertoire had been produced on one sequencing platform. A later genetic analysis took genome-wide SNP genotypes for about three fifths of the roughly 700 donors and used that subset as a discovery cohort. Typing coverage varied by locus: about 620-640 donors for A, B, C, DRB1 and DQB1; around 560 for DQA1; about 600 for DPA1; under 490 for DPB1. An early release that covered some 640 HLA-typed donors contained approximately 320 gigabases of sequencing data and 70 million to 100 million unique TCR sequences.

The cohort was made up of about 670 healthy bone marrow donors. At the time of sampling, all cohort members were nominally healthy, though unrecorded immune exposures were likely present. The donor tested CMV seronegative, placing the donor among the approximately 360 seronegative members of the cohort. Each donor provided a peripheral blood sample, and peripheral blood mononuclear cells were used for TCR beta sequencing. The Qiagen DNeasy Blood Extraction Kit was used to extract genomic DNA from the blood cell samples. For CDR1 and CDR2, the germline V gene lists MDHEN and SYDVKM. At the junction V is shortened by 6 bases and J by 5 bases; bases outside the gene matches: 9. CDR3 length: 16 amino acids, cysteine to phenylalanine. Here the CDR3 DNA is all that survives: 48 bases in frame from base 1. About this clone itself: The clone's antigen remains unknown. Per-base quality was not reported, and no clone a single base away is much larger than it.

Broad study findings and their caveats: In a later analysis, most CMV-associated TCR beta chains were found to appear HLA-restricted, with HLA associations seemingly driven largely by CMV exposure. A further reported finding was that TCR beta sequences accurately predicted the HLA-A and HLA-B alleles for most subjects in the first cohort. In a later analysis, TCR association rates were found to vary across HLA loci, with the most associated TCRs seen for DRB1 alleles and the fewest for HLA-C alleles. In an earlier analysis of 450 to 750 of the donors, most TCR beta V segments appeared in productive rearrangements about 90% or about 30% of the time, broadly matching IMGT annotations. The authors suggested that the approach could potentially be extended to other disease states and immunological phenotypes. Most TCR sequences were seen in very few donors, while some public TCRs were found in many individuals. In the study, 150 to 200 TCR beta chains were listed as associated with cytomegalovirus. Three of the identified cytomegalovirus-associated TCR beta chains were confirmed in vitro to be specific for cytomegalovirus antigens. In a later analysis, about 17,000 TCR beta sequences were associated with specific HLA alleles at a false discovery rate of 0.05. The classifier was reported to diagnose cytomegalovirus status with high specificity and sensitivity in both the original cohort and the validation cohort. Because counts were too low, about 15 rarely observed V segments, including chromosome 9 orphons, were left out of the earlier analysis of about 500 of the donors. The only immune exposure information available for the cohort was CMV serostatus. A group of highly shared sequence variants was considered likely to be a technical artifact of the sequencing pipeline. According to a later analysis, parvovirus B19, influenza, CMV and Epstein-Barr virus appeared linked to several top co-occurrence clusters. Sequencing depth was assumed to be roughly uniform across donors in the presence/absence analyses, though that assumption may not hold. V-gene and J-gene trimming of TCR beta chains was associated with a missense DCLRE1C variant in a later genetic analysis, and the association was replicated in an independent cohort. In a later analysis, HLA-associated TCR beta chains showed more clonal expansion and lower generation probabilities than non-associated chains that were equally common. In a later genetic analysis, fewer N-insertions in productive TCRs were reported among donors in an Asian-associated ancestry cluster than the roughly 640-donor mean. Some IMGT-functional V segments, including TRBV6-2 and TRBV6-3, could not be distinguished by the 87-base-pair reads and were therefore excluded. When HLA alleles, especially DR and DQ, strongly co-occurred, attributing TCR associations to individual alleles was difficult. The cohort was sequenced for TCR beta chains only, and without alpha or paired-chain data the features that could be detected were limited. Linkage disequilibrium might explain the correlated functional status among segregating V segments, but an unknown experimental factor could not be ruled out. HLA typing was unavailable for some donors at each locus, so association tests used only the typed subset.

Libraries were prepared through the immunoSEQ multiplex PCR assay. A mixture of 60 forward primers for TCR Vbeta segments and 13 reverse primers for TCR Jbeta segments was used in the multiplex PCR. The CDR3 region of rearranged TCR beta genes was amplified from genomic DNA with a multiplex PCR assay. The amplified TCR beta libraries were sequenced on the Illumina HiSeq System as 87-base-pair reads. The paper's processing steps were these. Across the 600 to 700 repertoires, a later analysis counted roughly 84 million unique TCR beta chains, approximately 12 million of which were shared by at least two donors. Raw reads were error-corrected and collapsed into unique sequences with a nearest-neighbor algorithm that merged closely related sequences to remove PCR and sequencing errors. CDR3 sequences were aligned to IMGT reference sequences to assign V, D and J gene segments. For a sequence to be retained, a match of at least six nucleotides to both a V gene segment and a J gene segment was required. Rearrangements were called productive when the CDR3 lacked stop codons and stayed in frame with V and J; all others were non-productive. CDR3 was defined by IMGT convention, running from the second conserved V-encoded cysteine to the conserved J-encoded phenylalanine. The earlier analysis of about 560 of the donors excluded any sequence lacking an unambiguous match to a single V gene segment. In an earlier analysis of 450 to 700 of the donors, V segments were called functional above 56.7% productive rearrangements and were called segregating when the between-donor standard deviation exceeded 5%. A statistical classification framework was built to diagnose cytomegalovirus status from the catalog of TCR beta chain sequences. In a later analysis, TCR nucleotide sequences were compared against IMGT/GENE-DB human TR gene sequences so that V and J genes could be assigned. The TCRdist pipeline was used in a later analysis to assign CDR3 sequences and most-parsimonious VDJ recombination scenarios. In a later analysis, each TCR beta chain was defined by its CDR3 amino acid sequence together with its V-gene family, and reads lacking a unique V-gene family were excluded. To address suspected cross-contamination and a sequencing artifact, a later analysis removed under 600 highly shared, low-generation-probability nucleotide sequences. For each public chain, a later analysis derived a clonal expansion index from normalized ranks of inferred template counts within each repertoire. Generation probabilities in a later analysis came from a VDJ recombination model fitted to out-of-frame rearrangements, and those results were checked against IGoR. Hypergeometric tests were used in a later analysis to score TCR-TCR, TCR-HLA and TCR-CMV co-occurrence, with a repertoire-size bias correction applied to the TCR pairs. A later analysis estimated false discovery rates by permuting HLA or CMV assignments 20 times. In a later analysis, co-occurring TCRs were grouped with DBSCAN, and TCRdist sequence similarity was added when clustering was performed within HLA-allele-positive subsets. Repertoires with fewer than 30,000 or more than 120,000 public chains were left out of co-occurrence clustering, as were five repertoires with anomalous nucleotide sharing. The source is immuneACCESS, and TCRdb retained only in-frame sequences with V and J called. Part of the clones is not carried over; for the studies checked, unresolved V genes explain less than half of this, and the remainder is unexplained. The DNA gave D and trimming, while V, J and clone size come from that table. This sample is represented by about 150,000 clones; more than 75% of them were singletons. The ten largest make up 14% of the sample.

The chain was built from TRBV28 and TRBJ2-6, with 8 bases aligning to TRBD1. The clonotype was recovered from a woman aged 40-49 years in good health and CMV-seronegative. Sequencing was performed on PBMCs. For the CDR3, the sequence is CASRIQGAGRANVLTF. The base sequence is TGTGCCAGCAGGATCCAGGGGGCCGGGAGGGCCAACGTCCTGACTTTC.